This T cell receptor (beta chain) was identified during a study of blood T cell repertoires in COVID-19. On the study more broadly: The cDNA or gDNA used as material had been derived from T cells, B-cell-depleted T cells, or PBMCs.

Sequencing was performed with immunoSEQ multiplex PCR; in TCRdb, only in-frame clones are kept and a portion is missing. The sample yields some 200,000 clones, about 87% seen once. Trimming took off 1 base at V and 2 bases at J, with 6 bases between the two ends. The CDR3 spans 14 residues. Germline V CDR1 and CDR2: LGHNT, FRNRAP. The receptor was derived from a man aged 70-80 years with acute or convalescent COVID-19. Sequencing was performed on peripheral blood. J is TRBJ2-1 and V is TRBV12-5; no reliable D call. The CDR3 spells CASGLGQTYNEQFF. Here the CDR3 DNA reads TGTGCTAGTGGTTTGGGTCAGACCTACAATGAGCAGTTCTTC.